The clone carrying this T cell receptor beta chain was seen only a few times. Its antigen is unidentified. CDR1 and CDR2 (germline): DFQATT, SNEGSKA (reference sequence). V was trimmed by 1 base and J by 7 bases, leaving 17 bases between them. This CDR3 has 15 residues. TCRdb itself ran the 5' RACE reads through MiXCR, one entry per CDR3 protein. This table has 150,000 to 200,000 distinct CDR3 sequences, around 7% appearing once. The source of the sample is a study of T cells after yellow fever vaccination. About the research overall: Preparation of the low-cell-number fractions used SMART-Seq v4 Ultra Low Input. Study conclusions and caveats: The presence of abundant clonotypes contaminating from the bulk population was possible in FACS-sorted repertoires. Shared CD4/CD8 clonotypes were a small share, likely from convergent recombination. Compared with primary, the secondary response was weaker and peaked at day 5, not 15.

The sample in question was CD4+ T cells sorted from PBMCs, obtained more than 4 days after the first yellow fever vaccination. The sequence came from a man younger than 35 who received the YFV17D yellow fever vaccine. The V call is TRBV20-1, the J call TRBJ1-5; D is perhaps TRBD1 (5 bases). For the CDR3, the DNA is TGCAGTGCTAGAGGCCTCGGGGCTGAAAGGCAGCCCCAGCATTTT. Translating gives CSARGLGAERQPQHF.